A selection of T cell receptor beta chains follows, all from one sample in a study of CD8+ T cells in alopecia areata. Data came from immunoSEQ multiplex PCR; TCRdb stores just in-frame clones and leaves some out. This sample has 200,000 to 250,000 clones, with 50% to 60% found just once. The sample was CD4+ T cells sorted from blood, taken at week 4, from a patient treated with tofacitinib. Source of these receptors: a human donor with alopecia areata. CDR3s leave out the opening cysteine and the closing phenylalanine or tryptophan. Fields, in order: V gene, CDR3 protein.

TRBV29-1 | SVAPNNEQF
TRBV29-1 | SVLGQLNTEAF
TRBV29-1 | SVGDGSYEQY
TRBV29-1 | SVGGAGQTDTQY
TRBV29-1 | SVEDRDRDRVLTNYGYT
TRBV19 | ASRTQGNTEAF
TRBV5-4 | ASSPRGSSTDTQY
TRBV7-2 | ASSRGRTDTQY
TRBV30 | AWSMYSDNYGYT
TRBV5-1 | ASSLARQGEQY
TRBV7-2 | ASSLGLNQPQH
TRBV11-2 | ASSPQRGKQY
TRBV29-1 | SVERTGYQETQY
TRBV27 | ASSGGQMAISPLH
TRBV5-6 | ASSSGTLTDTQY
TRBV30 | AWIYGDGNTIY
TRBV9 | ASSPSGTGMNTEAF
TRBV29-1 | SVVEEQGGTEAF
TRBV4-2 | ASSQGQGRAGANVLT
TRBV4-3 | ASSQDAQGAYEQY
TRBV29-1 | SVHDRGGYT
TRBV10-3 | AISVQGGYT
TRBV4-3 | ASSQVSGSSGNTIY
TRBV10-3 | AISSGLGNQPQH
TRBV9 | ASSVETGQSLF
TRBV5-6 | ASSPGYGDSRAEAF
TRBV7-2 | ASSLVPRGGTNEQF
TRBV4-1 | ASSRDRTYNEQF
TRBV6-5 | ASRSSRGAWTEAF
TRBV4-2 | ASSQELAGSEAF
TRBV6-5 | ASTTAALPLH
TRBV29-1 | SAAAFPESQETQY
TRBV29-1 | SVKGLSTDTQY
TRBV30 | AWRAAPLELF
TRBV7-3 | ASSSGGMNTEAF
TRBV30 | AWSVRLPGQETQY
TRBV6-5 | ASSPTGDYGYT
TRBV30 | AWSVPGASGANVLT
TRBV4-3 | ASSQELAGGQF
TRBV15 | ATSRDGGGGQF
TRBV29-1 | SVEDGTLNYGYT
TRBV30 | AWTTGDGGHTEAF
TRBV29-1 | SVAEGQRNTGELF
TRBV7-2 | ASSLYRSDGYT